Shown below are 18 T cell receptor beta chains from a single sample sequenced in a study of cytomegalovirus exposure and HLA in healthy donors. Sequencing was performed with immunoSEQ multiplex PCR; in TCRdb, only in-frame clones are kept and a portion is missing. This table has more than 120,000 clones, about 87% appearing once. What was sequenced was PBMCs. All receptors derive from a man aged 18 to 30 in good health and CMV-seropositive.

This clone was seen a few times. The chain is built from TRBV19 and TRBJ1-2; possible D gene TRBD1, 5 bases. V gave up 3 bases and J gave up 2 bases, with 10 bases separating them. The CDR3 is made up of 14 amino acids. Looked up from germline, CDR1 is LNHDA and CDR2 is SQIVND (reference sequence). The CDR3 coding sequence is TGTGCCAGTAGTATTGGGGCAGGGAACTATGGCTACACCTTC. Translating gives CASSIGAGNYGYTF.

The chain joins TRBV27 to TRBJ2-5; 15 bases line up with TRBD2. The J call may be wrong; the DNA end is better matched by TRBJ2-7. CDR1 is MNHEY, CDR2 SMNVEV, per germline (reference sequence). The CDR3 extends over 17 amino acids. CDR3 residues: CASSSSGLAGGASEQYF. CDR3 nucleotides: TGTGCCAGCAGTTCATCCGGACTAGCGGGAGGGGCAAGCGAGCAGTACTTC.

This clone occurred a few times. The chain recombines TRBV28 with TRBJ2-5, with 7 bases that match TRBD1. Germline CDR1 reads MDHEN; CDR2 reads SYDVKM. Trimming took 7 bases from V and 5 from J; bases not matched to a gene: 7. This CDR3 has 13 residues. The chain's CDR3 is CASTQGNLETQYF. The CDR3 DNA sequence: TGTGCCAGCACACAGGGGAACTTGGAGACCCAGTACTTC.

V is TRBV19 and J is TRBJ1-3, with D possibly TRBD1 on 5 matching bases. CDR1 LNHDA and CDR2 SQIVND come from the germline V gene (reference sequence). The V gene lost 7 bases and the J gene lost 1 base, with 14 bases spanning the gap. The CDR3 covers 15 residues. The CDR3 DNA reads TGTGCCAGTACCCTCGGAGGGGTATCTGGAAACACCATATATTTT. Translated: CASTLGGVSGNTIYF. Supplemented by reference TRBV19 and TRBJ1-3, the full variable domain reads DGGITQSPKYLFRKEGQNVTLSCEQNLNHDAMYWYRQDPGQGLRLIYYSQIVNDFQKGDIAEGYSVSREKKESFPLTVTSAQKNPTAFYLCASTLGGVSGNTIYFGEGSWLTVV.

CDR3 bases: TGTGCCAACATGGCCCCCGGGACAGGGGCCGGGGAGCTGTTTTTT. Residues: CANMAPGTGAGELFF. This chain joins TRBV7-9 and TRBJ2-2, with 10 bases fitting TRBD1. CDR1 and CDR2 (germline): SEHNR, FQNEAQ (reference sequence). Germline trimming cut 10 bases from V and 6 bases from J; bases unmatched to any gene: 11. This CDR3 is built from 15 residues. The variable domain in full, completed from reference TRBV7-9 and TRBJ2-2, reads DTGVSQNPRHKITKRGQNVTFRCDPISEHNRLYWYRQTLGQGPEFLTYFQNEAQLEKSRLLSDRFSAERPKGSFSTLEIQRTEQGDSAMYLCANMAPGTGAGELFFGEGSRLTVL.

The chain uses TRBV27 and TRBJ2-1, with D tentatively TRBD1 (6 bases). V dropped 4 bases and J dropped 8 bases, with 12 bases sitting between them. The germline V gene encodes CDR1 MNHEY and CDR2 SMNVEV (reference sequence). The CDR3 runs to 13 residues. The DNA for the CDR3 is TGTGCCAGCAGTTCCTTGGGGGCGGATGAGCAGTTCTTC. Amino acid sequence: CASSSLGADEQFF.

This clone has only one observation. Other DNA sequences in this specimen translate into the identical CDR3. V is TRBV18 and J is TRBJ2-3, with D hard to call. V lost 6 bases, J lost 0 bases, and 7 bases lay in between. Germline CDR1 is KGHSH and CDR2 is LQKENI. CDR3 length: 13 amino acids. The CDR3 spells CASSPTSTDTQYF. CDR3 DNA: TGTGCCAGCTCGCCGACTAGCACAGATACGCAGTATTTT. Full variable domain (rest looked up from reference TRBV18 and TRBJ2-3): NAGVMQNPRHLVRRRGQEARLRCSPMKGHSHVYWYRQLPEEGLKFMVYLQKENIIDESGMPKERFSAEFPKEGPSILRIQQVVRGDSAAYFCASSPTSTDTQYFGPGTRLTVL.

V gene TRBV5-1 combines with J gene TRBJ2-2; 8 nucleotides line up with TRBD1. This CDR3 region has 16 residues. V was clipped by 4 bases and J by 0 bases; unmatched bases: 5. Germline-derived CDR1 and CDR2 are SGHRS and YFSETQ. The CDR3 protein is CASSLGQGTNTGELFF. In DNA form, the CDR3 reads TGCGCCAGCAGCCTCGGACAGGGTACGAACACCGGGGAGCTGTTTTTT.

This chain links TRBV6-6 with TRBJ2-1, with 8 bases identical to TRBD2. Trimming at V came to 8 bases and at J to 5 bases, leaving 8 bases not matched to a gene. From germline, CDR1 is MNHNY and CDR2 SVGAGI (reference sequence). There are 14 residues in the CDR3. The CDR3 reads CASHWTSLDNEQFF. In DNA, the CDR3 is TGTGCCAGCCACTGGACTAGCTTGGACAATGAGCAGTTCTTC.

V is TRBV7-2 and J is TRBJ2-7; D perhaps matches TRBD1 (5 bases). The length of the CDR3 is 16 residues. The germline V and J ends were trimmed by 2 bases and 4 bases, with 18 bases remaining between them. The V gene's germline CDR1 is SGHTA and CDR2 FQGNSA. CDR3 nucleotides: TGTGCCAGCAGCTTACCAAAGGTCCCCGCAGGGTACGAGCAGTACTTC. It specifies CASSLPKVPAGYEQYF.

This clone was seen only a few times. The V call is TRBV4-1, the J call TRBJ2-5; possible D gene TRBD2, 7 bases. The V gene lost 4 bases and the J gene lost 4 bases, with 22 bases spanning the gap. This CDR3 region has 17 residues. Per the germline V gene, CDR1 is MGHRA and CDR2 is YSYEKL. The CDR3 sequence is CASSRTLGAGALETQYF. CDR3 coding DNA: TGCGCCAGCAGCCGAACTCTGGGGGCGGGAGCATTAGAGACCCAGTACTTC.

In DNA, the CDR3 is TGCAGTGCTAAGGCGGCAAATGGCTACACCTTC. It yields the protein CSAKAANGYTF. The V and J genes are TRBV20-1 and TRBJ1-2; D not resolved. Germline CDR1 DFQATT, CDR2 SNEGSKA (reference sequence). V was pared by 4 bases and J by 6 bases, with 9 bases between. The length of the CDR3 is 11 residues.

This chain links TRBV27 with TRBJ2-1, with 14 bases aligning to TRBD2. V shed 1 base, J shed 4 bases, and the junction held 12 bases outside the gene matches. Looked up from germline, CDR1 is MNHEY and CDR2 is SMNVEV (reference sequence). The length of the CDR3 is 20 residues. The CDR3: CASSLFGGTSGRVGYNEQFF. Written as DNA, the CDR3 is TGTGCCAGCAGTTTATTTGGGGGGACTAGCGGGAGAGTTGGTTACAATGAGCAGTTCTTC.

A single count supports this clone. The chain combines TRBV27 with TRBJ2-1, with 13 bases lining up with TRBD2. V shed 5 bases, J shed 6 bases, and the junction held 7 bases outside the gene matches. In germline, CDR1 is MNHEY, CDR2 SMNVEV (reference sequence). The CDR3 is 16 amino acids. CDR3 in DNA: TGTGCCAGCAGTCCCAGACTAGCGGGAGGTCTCAATGAGCAGTTCTTC. Its translation is CASSPRLAGGLNEQFF.

V gene TRBV11-2 combines with J gene TRBJ2-5; the D gene is possibly TRBD2 (5 bases). The CDR3 spans 15 residues. Germline CDR1 SGHAT, CDR2 FQNNGV. Trimming removed 1 base at V and 5 bases at J, with 14 bases between. CDR3 sequence reads: CASSLASGRVETQYF. CDR3 DNA: TGTGCCAGCAGCTTAGCCAGCGGTAGGGTGGAGACCCAGTACTTC.

The chain combines TRBV6-4 with TRBJ2-2, with 11 positions matching TRBD2. CDR3 size: 14 residues. After removal of 6 bases from V and 7 bases from J, the junction contained 4 bases not matched to a gene. Looked up from germline, CDR1 is MRHNA and CDR2 is SNTAGT. CDR3 sequence (DNA): TGTGCCAGCAGGGGACTAGCGGCAGGCGGGGAGCTGTTTTTT. Translated, it gives CASRGLAAGGELFF.

The chain uses TRBV2 and TRBJ2-5; D possibly corresponds to TRBD1 (5 bases). The V gene's germline CDR1 is SNHLY and CDR2 FYNNEI. V was cut by 5 bases and J by 10 bases, with 20 bases left in between. This CDR3 region has 14 residues. CDR3 protein: CASSSRTQSGDQYF. DNA for the CDR3: TGTGCCAGCAGTTCCCGGACACAATCTGGGGACCAGTACTTC.

This rearrangement joins TRBV5-6 to TRBJ2-3; a possible D gene is TRBD2 (5 bases). From germline, CDR1 is SGHDT and CDR2 YYEEEE. Trimming took 3 bases from V and 2 from J, leaving 19 bases between them. The CDR3 is 17 amino acids. The CDR3 protein is CASSWGRGSRYTDTQYF. The DNA for the CDR3 is TGTGCCAGCAGCTGGGGTCGGGGTTCACGTTACACAGATACGCAGTATTTT.